One sample yielded the 5 T cell receptor beta chains listed below, sequenced in a study of cytotoxic CD8 clonotypes in ibrutinib-treated CLL. Sequencing used immunoSEQ multiplex PCR; TCRdb keeps in-frame clones, though not all of them. The repertoire holds about 72,000 clones, with about 84% as singletons. Sequences were derived from PBMCs, sampled at disease progression, from a patient treated with ibrutinib. The receptors shown here come from a human donor with chronic lymphocytic leukemia.

V is TRBV9 and J is TRBJ2-1; D unclear. CDR1 is SGDLS and CDR2 is YYNGEE in the germline V gene. The CDR3 covers 14 residues. With 0 bases removed from V and 7 bases from J, the gap between germline ends came to 11 bases. CDR3 sequence reads: CASSVGGNTNEQFF. The CDR3 coding sequence is TGTGCCAGCAGCGTAGGAGGTAATACTAATGAGCAGTTCTTC.

This clone came up a few times. This rearrangement joins TRBV4-1 to TRBJ2-3; D gene unclear. This CDR3 spans 15 amino acids. Germline CDR1 reads MGHRA; CDR2 reads YSYEKL. V dropped 4 bases and J dropped 1 base, with 12 bases sitting between them. CDR3 nucleotides: TGCGCCAGCAGCCGGCCCGTGGTAGGCACAGATACGCAGTATTTT. This gives the protein CASSRPVVGTDTQYF.

This sequence joins TRBV9 and TRBJ2-7, with D perhaps TRBD2 (5 bases). The V end was cut by 3 bases, the J end by 1 base, with 14 bases between. Germline V gene data show CDR1 as SGDLS and CDR2 as YYNGEE. This CDR3 comprises 15 residues. The CDR3 spells CASSEGSGGSYEQYF. The CDR3 DNA follows: TGTGCCAGCAGCGAAGGGAGCGGTGGGTCCTACGAGCAGTACTTC.

V is TRBV30 and J is TRBJ1-2; D gene uncertain. CDR3 size: 12 residues. In germline, CDR1 is GTSNPN, CDR2 SVGIG (reference sequence). V was shortened by 2 bases and J by 5 bases, with 9 bases between the two germline ends. CDR3 residues: CAWSRIWYGYTF. The CDR3 nucleotides read TGTGCCTGGAGTCGGATATGGTATGGCTACACCTTC.

The V gene is TRBV27, the J gene TRBJ1-5; D perhaps matches TRBD1 (5 bases). V lost 9 bases to trimming and J lost 7 bases, with 19 bases between them. CDR1 and CDR2 from the germline V gene are MNHEY and SMNVEV (reference sequence). CDR3 length: 14 amino acids. CDR3 sequence: CASSRVGRDQPQHF. CDR3 in DNA: TGTGCCAGTAGCAGAGTAGGTAGGGACCAGCCCCAGCATTTT.